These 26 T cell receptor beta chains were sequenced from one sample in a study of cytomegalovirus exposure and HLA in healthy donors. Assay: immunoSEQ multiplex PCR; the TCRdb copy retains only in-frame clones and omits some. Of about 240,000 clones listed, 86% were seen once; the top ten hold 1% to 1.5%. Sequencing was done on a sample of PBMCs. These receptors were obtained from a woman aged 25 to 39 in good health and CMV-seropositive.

CDR3 sequence reads: CASGFGHDAPGLAGRLSYEQYF. The CDR3 DNA reads TGTGCTAGTGGTTTCGGACACGACGCTCCGGGACTAGCGGGGCGTCTCTCCTACGAGCAGTACTTC. This chain joins TRBV12-5 and TRBJ2-7, with 13 bases matching TRBD2. The CDR3 runs 22 residues. CDR1 and CDR2 from the germline V gene are LGHNT and FRNRAP. V trimming: 3 bases; J trimming: 0 bases; junction bases outside the gene matches: 20.

CDR3 residues: CASSFPSPGANVLTF. The CDR3 DNA sequence: TGCGCCAGCAGCTTCCCGTCTCCGGGGGCCAACGTCCTGACTTTC. The V and J genes are TRBV5-1 and TRBJ2-6; D unclear. This CDR3 is 15 amino acids long. From germline, CDR1 is SGHRS and CDR2 YFSETQ. The ends were cut back, 2 bases at V and 4 bases at J, with 10 bases in the middle.

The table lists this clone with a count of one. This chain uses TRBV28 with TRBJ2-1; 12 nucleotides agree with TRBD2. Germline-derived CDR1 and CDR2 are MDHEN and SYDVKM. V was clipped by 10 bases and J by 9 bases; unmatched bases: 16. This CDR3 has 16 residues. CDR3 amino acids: CATSSDLLAGGFEQFF. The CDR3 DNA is TGTGCCACCTCTTCAGATCTACTAGCGGGAGGCTTTGAGCAGTTCTTC.

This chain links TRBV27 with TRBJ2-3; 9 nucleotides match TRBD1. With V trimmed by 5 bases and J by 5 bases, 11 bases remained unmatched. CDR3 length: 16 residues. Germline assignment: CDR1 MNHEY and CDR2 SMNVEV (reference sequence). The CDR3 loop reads CASSLQGAGGEDTQYF. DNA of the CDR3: TGTGCCAGCAGTCTACAGGGGGCTGGTGGAGAAGATACGCAGTATTTT.

The CDR3: CASSTTRGLQAFF. The CDR3 region has the DNA TGTGCCAGCAGTACCACCCGGGGACTCCAAGCTTTCTTT. The chain joins TRBV6-1 to TRBJ1-1, with a possible D match to TRBD1 (5 bases). CDR3 length: 13 amino acids. Germline loops: CDR1 MNHNS, CDR2 SASEGT. V gave up 5 bases and J gave up 9 bases, with 16 bases separating them.

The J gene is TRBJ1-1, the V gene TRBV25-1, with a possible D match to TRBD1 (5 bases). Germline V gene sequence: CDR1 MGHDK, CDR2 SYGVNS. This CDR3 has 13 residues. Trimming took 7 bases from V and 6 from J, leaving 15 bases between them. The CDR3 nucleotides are TGTGCCAGCACCCCGGACCGGGGGGCTGAAGCTTTCTTT. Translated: CASTPDRGAEAFF.

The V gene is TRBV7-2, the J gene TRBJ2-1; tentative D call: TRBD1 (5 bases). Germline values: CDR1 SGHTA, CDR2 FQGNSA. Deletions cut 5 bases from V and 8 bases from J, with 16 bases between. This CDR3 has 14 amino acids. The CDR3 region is CASSRRPLGHEQFF. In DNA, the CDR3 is TGTGCCAGCAGCCGCCGCCCTTTGGGGCATGAGCAGTTCTTC.

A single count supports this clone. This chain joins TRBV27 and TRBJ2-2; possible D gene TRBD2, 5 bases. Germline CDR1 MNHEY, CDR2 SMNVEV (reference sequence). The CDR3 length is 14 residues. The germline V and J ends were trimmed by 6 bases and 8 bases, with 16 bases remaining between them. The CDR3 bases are TGTGCCAGCAGCCCCGGACTGACTTCTGGGGAGCTGTTTTTT. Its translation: CASSPGLTSGELFF.

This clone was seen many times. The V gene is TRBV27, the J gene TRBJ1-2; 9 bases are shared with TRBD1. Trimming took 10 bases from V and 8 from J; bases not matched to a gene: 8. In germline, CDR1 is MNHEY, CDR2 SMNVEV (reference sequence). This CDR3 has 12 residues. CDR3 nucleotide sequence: TGTGCCACCCCTCGGGACAGGGACGGCTACACCTTC. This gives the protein CATPRDRDGYTF.

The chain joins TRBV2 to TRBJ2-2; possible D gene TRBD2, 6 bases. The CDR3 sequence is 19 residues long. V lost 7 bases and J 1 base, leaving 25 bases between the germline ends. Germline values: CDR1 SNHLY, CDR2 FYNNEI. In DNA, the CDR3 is TGTGCCAGCAATCAATACCTCTCCGGCGGGATTAAGAACACCGGGGAGCTGTTTTTT. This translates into CASNQYLSGGIKNTGELFF.

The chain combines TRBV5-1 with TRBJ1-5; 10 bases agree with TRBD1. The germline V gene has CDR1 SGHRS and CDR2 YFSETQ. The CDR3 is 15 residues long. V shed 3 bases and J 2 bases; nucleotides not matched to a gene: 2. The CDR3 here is CASSSGTGGNQPQHF. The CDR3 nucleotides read TGCGCCAGCAGCTCCGGGACAGGGGGCAATCAGCCCCAGCATTTT.

The CDR3 nucleotides are TGTGCCAGCAGTTTTGGGACAGACTTAGGCGAGCAGTACTTC. It specifies CASSFGTDLGEQYF. This sequence joins TRBV27 and TRBJ2-7, with TRBD1 matching 7 bases. CDR1 is MNHEY and CDR2 is SMNVEV in the germline V gene (reference sequence). The CDR3 is made up of 14 amino acids. V dropped 3 bases and J dropped 6; count of bases not matched to a gene: 8.

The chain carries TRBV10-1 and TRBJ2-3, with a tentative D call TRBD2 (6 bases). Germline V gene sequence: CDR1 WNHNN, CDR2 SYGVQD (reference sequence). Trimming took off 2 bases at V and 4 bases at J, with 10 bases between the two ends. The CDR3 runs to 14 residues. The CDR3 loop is CASSEGGAADTQYF. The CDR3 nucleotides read TGCGCCAGCAGTGAGGGCGGGGCCGCAGATACGCAGTATTTT.

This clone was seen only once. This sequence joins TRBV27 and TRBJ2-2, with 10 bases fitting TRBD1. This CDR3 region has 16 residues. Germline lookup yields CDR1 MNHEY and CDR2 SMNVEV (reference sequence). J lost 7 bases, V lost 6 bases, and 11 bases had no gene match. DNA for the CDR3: TGTGCCAGCAGCGGACAGGGGGAACGGTTTATCGGGGAGCTGTTTTTT. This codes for CASSGQGERFIGELFF.

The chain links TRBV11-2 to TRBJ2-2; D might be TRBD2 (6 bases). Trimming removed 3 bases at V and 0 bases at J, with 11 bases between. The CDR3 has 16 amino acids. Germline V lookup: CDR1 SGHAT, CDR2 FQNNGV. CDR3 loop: CASSFQLASNTGELFF. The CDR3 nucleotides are TGTGCCAGCAGCTTTCAACTAGCATCGAACACCGGGGAGCTGTTTTTT.

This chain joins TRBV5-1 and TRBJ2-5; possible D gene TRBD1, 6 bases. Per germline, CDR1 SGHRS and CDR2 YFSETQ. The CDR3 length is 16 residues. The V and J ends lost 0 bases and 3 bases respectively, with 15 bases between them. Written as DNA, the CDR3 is TGCGCCAGCAGCTTGGCCGCAGGGACAAATAAAGAGACCCAGTACTTC. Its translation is CASSLAAGTNKETQYF.

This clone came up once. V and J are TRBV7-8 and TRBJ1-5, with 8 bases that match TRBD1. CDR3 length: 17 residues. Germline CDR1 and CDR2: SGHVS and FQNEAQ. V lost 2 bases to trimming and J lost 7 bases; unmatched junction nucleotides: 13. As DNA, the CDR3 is TGTGCCAGCAGCTTAATTTCCGTGACAGGGGTAGGCCAGCCCCAGCATTTT. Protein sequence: CASSLISVTGVGQPQHF.

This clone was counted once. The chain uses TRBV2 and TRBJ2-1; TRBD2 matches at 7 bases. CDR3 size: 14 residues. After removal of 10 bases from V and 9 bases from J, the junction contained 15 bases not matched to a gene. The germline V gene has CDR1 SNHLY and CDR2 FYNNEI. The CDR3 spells CAIANPRGSGEQFF. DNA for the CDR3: TGTGCCATCGCTAACCCTCGCGGGAGCGGTGAGCAGTTCTTC.

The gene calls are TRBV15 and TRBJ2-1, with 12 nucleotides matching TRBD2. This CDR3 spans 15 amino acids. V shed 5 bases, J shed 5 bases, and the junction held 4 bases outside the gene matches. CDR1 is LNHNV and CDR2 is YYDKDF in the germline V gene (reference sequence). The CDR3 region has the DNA TGTGCCACCAGCTGGACTAGCGGGGCTGACAATGAGCAGTTCTTC. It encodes CATSWTSGADNEQFF. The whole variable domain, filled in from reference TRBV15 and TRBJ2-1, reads DAMVIQNPRYQVTQFGKPVTLSCSQTLNHNVMYWYQQKSSQAPKLLFHYYDKDFNNEADTPDNFQSRRPNTSFCFLDIRSPGLGDTAMYLCATSWTSGADNEQFFGPGTRLTVL.

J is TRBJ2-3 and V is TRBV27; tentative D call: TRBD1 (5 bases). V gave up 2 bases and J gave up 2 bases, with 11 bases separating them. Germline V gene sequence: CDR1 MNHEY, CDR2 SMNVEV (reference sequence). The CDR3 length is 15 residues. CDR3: CASSLKGWFTDTQYF. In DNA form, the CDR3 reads TGTGCCAGCAGTTTAAAGGGGTGGTTCACAGATACGCAGTATTTT.

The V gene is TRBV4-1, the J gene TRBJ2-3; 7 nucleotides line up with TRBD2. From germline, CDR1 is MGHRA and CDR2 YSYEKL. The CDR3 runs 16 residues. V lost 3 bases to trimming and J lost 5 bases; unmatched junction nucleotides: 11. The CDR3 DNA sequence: TGCGCCAGCAGCCAGTCAGGACTAGGTTCCGTAGATACGCAGTATTTT. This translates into CASSQSGLGSVDTQYF.

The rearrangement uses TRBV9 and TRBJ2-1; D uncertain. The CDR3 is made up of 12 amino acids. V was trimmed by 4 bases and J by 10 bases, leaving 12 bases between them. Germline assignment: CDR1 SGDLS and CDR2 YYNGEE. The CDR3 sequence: CASSPNPREQFF. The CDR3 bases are TGTGCCAGCAGCCCAAACCCCAGGGAGCAGTTCTTC.

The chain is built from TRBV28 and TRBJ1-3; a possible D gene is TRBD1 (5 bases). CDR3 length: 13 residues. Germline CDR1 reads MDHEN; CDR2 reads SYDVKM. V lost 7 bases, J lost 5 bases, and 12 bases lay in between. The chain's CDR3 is CASKAGGRNTIYF. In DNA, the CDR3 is TGTGCCAGCAAGGCCGGGGGGAGAAACACCATATATTTT.

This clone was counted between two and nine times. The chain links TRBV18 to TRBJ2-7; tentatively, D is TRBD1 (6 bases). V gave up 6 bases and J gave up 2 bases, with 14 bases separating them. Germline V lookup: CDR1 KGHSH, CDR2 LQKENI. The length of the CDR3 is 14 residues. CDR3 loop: CASSTDSVPYEQYF. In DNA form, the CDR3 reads TGTGCCAGCTCTACGGACAGCGTTCCCTACGAGCAGTACTTC.

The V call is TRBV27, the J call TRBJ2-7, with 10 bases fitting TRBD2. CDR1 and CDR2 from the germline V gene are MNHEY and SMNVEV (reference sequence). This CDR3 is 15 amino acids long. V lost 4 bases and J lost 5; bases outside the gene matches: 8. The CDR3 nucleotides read TGTGCCAGCAGTTCTCGTGGACTAGCGGTCAACGAGCAGTACTTC. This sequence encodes CASSSRGLAVNEQYF.

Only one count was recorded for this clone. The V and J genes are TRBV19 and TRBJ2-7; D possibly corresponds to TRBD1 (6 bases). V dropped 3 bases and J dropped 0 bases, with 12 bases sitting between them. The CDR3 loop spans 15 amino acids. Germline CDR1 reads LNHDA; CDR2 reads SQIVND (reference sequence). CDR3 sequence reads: CASSIPGEGSYEQYF. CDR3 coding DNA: TGTGCCAGTAGTATCCCAGGGGAAGGCTCCTACGAGCAGTACTTC.